These 18 T cell receptor beta chains were sequenced from one sample in a study of TIL therapy for anti-PD-1-resistant metastatic lung cancer. Time point defined: pre-treatment sample, taken before nivolumab and TIL therapy. The tumor samples were excised metastases, mostly pleural nodules or supraclavicular lymph nodes. Sequencing used immunoSEQ v3. Repertoires were generated with immunoSEQ multiplex PCR, while TCRdb's copy carries only in-frame clones and drops some. The sample records roughly 92,000 clones, just over 65% being singletons. Source: tumor tissue, taken at baseline. Receptor source: a person aged 25-85 years with non-small cell lung cancer.

This chain connects TRBV7-9 to TRBJ1-5; D remains unclear. Per the germline V gene, CDR1 is SEHNR and CDR2 is FQNEAQ (reference sequence). The CDR3 is 12 amino acids. Trimming took off 3 bases at V and 3 bases at J, with 3 bases between the two ends. In DNA, the CDR3 is TGTGCCAGCAGCTTTTACAATCAGCCCCAGCATTTT. It translates to CASSFYNQPQHF.

This sequence joins TRBV27 and TRBJ1-1; 8 bases align to TRBD1. This CDR3 is built from 13 residues. J lost 5 bases, V lost 5 bases, and 4 bases had no gene match. CDR1 and CDR2 from the germline V gene are MNHEY and SMNVEV (reference sequence). CDR3 residues: CASSPGQGTEAFF. Written as DNA, the CDR3 is TGTGCCAGCAGTCCCGGACAGGGAACTGAAGCTTTCTTT.

CDR3 in DNA: TGTGCCACCAGTGGCCTCGGCGGGTACCAAGAGACCCAGTACTTC. It is translated as CATSGLGGYQETQYF. This chain links TRBV24-1 with TRBJ2-5; D is perhaps TRBD2 (5 bases). The V and J ends lost 5 bases and 0 bases respectively, with 12 bases between them. CDR1 KGHDR and CDR2 SFDVKD come from the germline V gene. The CDR3 contains 15 residues.

This clone has only a few counts. This chain links TRBV6-5 with TRBJ2-1; no definite D call. Germline V CDR1 and CDR2: MNHEY, SVGAGI. CDR3 length equals 15 residues. Trimming took 4 bases from V and 6 from J, leaving 16 bases between them. The CDR3 nucleotides read TGTGCCAGCAGTTCTCTTCCACGCTATGTCAATGAGCAGTTCTTC. Amino acid sequence: CASSSLPRYVNEQFF.

The rearrangement uses TRBV7-2 and TRBJ1-6; D remains unclear. CDR3 length: 17 amino acids. Trimming pared 1 base from V and 0 bases from J, leaving 10 bases between. Per the germline V gene, CDR1 is SGHTA and CDR2 is FQGNSA. Here the CDR3 DNA reads TGTGCCAGCAGCTTAGGGCACACCAGCTCCTATAATTCACCCCTCCACTTT. Its translation: CASSLGHTSSYNSPLHF.

V usage is TRBV30 and J usage is TRBJ1-1, with D unclear. CDR3 length: 16 residues. The ends were cut back, 4 bases at V and 1 base at J, with 19 bases in the middle. Germline CDR1 and CDR2: GTSNPN and SVGIG (reference sequence). CDR3 DNA sequence: TGTGCCTGGAAATCTTCGTCCTTTCCAGGGAACACTGAAGCTTTCTTT. It specifies CAWKSSSFPGNTEAFF.

The CDR3 here is CASSPRARQSGYTF. CDR3 DNA sequence: TGTGCCAGCAGCCCCCGCGCGAGACAATCTGGCTACACCTTC. The chain links TRBV14 to TRBJ1-2; D uncertain. CDR1 is SGHDN, CDR2 FVKESK, per germline. Trimming pared 4 bases from V and 7 bases from J, leaving 16 bases between. The CDR3 is made up of 14 amino acids.

This chain links TRBV28 with TRBJ2-3; no clear D. CDR1 and CDR2 from the germline V gene are MDHEN and SYDVKM. The CDR3 sequence is 16 residues long. Trimming removed 4 bases from V and 3 bases from J, with 17 bases in between. The CDR3 nucleotides read TGTGCCAGCAGTTCGACACTCACTGGGGTGACAGATACGCAGTATTTT. It codes for CASSSTLTGVTDTQYF.

This clone was seen only a few times. The J gene is TRBJ2-3, the V gene TRBV15; 7 positions agree with TRBD2. V shed 5 bases and J 2 bases; nucleotides not matched to a gene: 7. Germline loops: CDR1 LNHNV, CDR2 YYDKDF (reference sequence). This CDR3 spans 15 amino acids. The CDR3 protein is CATSGEGDLTDTQYF. CDR3 in DNA: TGTGCCACCAGCGGGGAGGGAGACCTCACAGATACGCAGTATTTT. The entire variable domain, with the rest obtained from reference TRBV15 and TRBJ2-3, is as follows: DAMVIQNPRYQVTQFGKPVTLSCSQTLNHNVMYWYQQKSSQAPKLLFHYYDKDFNNEADTPDNFQSRRPNTSFCFLDIRSPGLGDTAMYLCATSGEGDLTDTQYFGPGTRLTVL.

This clone was picked up a small number of times. This rearrangement joins TRBV6-5 to TRBJ2-3, with D possibly TRBD2 on 6 matching bases. This CDR3 has 14 residues. Trimming cost V 6 bases and J 3 bases, with 13 bases left between them. Looked up from germline, CDR1 is MNHEY and CDR2 is SVGAGI. The CDR3 spells CASRRDSGTDTQYF. CDR3 coding DNA: TGTGCCAGCAGAAGGGACTCCGGGACAGATACGCAGTATTTT.

V and J are TRBV6-5 and TRBJ1-4; a weak D match, TRBD1 (6 bases). The CDR3 length is 15 residues. V lost 6 bases, J lost 8 bases, and 19 bases lay in between. Germline CDR1 is MNHEY and CDR2 is SVGAGI. Here the CDR3 reads CASSLTTGRAEKLFF. The CDR3 nucleotides read TGTGCCAGCAGCCTCACAACAGGGAGGGCCGAAAAACTGTTTTTT.

The chain carries TRBV4-3 and TRBJ2-1; unclear D gene. CDR3 length equals 13 residues. Deletions cut 0 bases from V and 5 bases from J, with 5 bases between. Germline values: CDR1 LGHNA, CDR2 YSLEER. DNA of the CDR3: TGCGCCAGCAGCCAAGATCCCGACAATGAGCAGTTCTTC. Its protein is CASSQDPDNEQFF.

The chain joins TRBV29-1 to TRBJ1-1; D is perhaps TRBD1 (6 bases). The germline CDR1 and CDR2 sequences are SQVTM and ANQGSEA. The V gene lost 6 bases and the J gene lost 1 base, with 15 bases spanning the gap. This CDR3 is built from 14 residues. The CDR3 DNA is TGCAGCGTCCCCACGGTAGGGGGGAACACTGAAGCTTTCTTT. It translates to CSVPTVGGNTEAFF.

V usage is TRBV24-1 and J usage is TRBJ1-2; D is possibly TRBD1 (6 bases). CDR3 length: 16 residues. The germline gives CDR1 KGHDR, CDR2 SFDVKD. Trimming removed 3 bases from V and 2 bases from J, with 15 bases in between. The CDR3 sequence: CATSDKSGGPNYGYTF. CDR3 bases: TGTGCCACCAGTGATAAGTCGGGGGGGCCCAACTATGGCTACACCTTC.

The rearrangement uses TRBV6-2 or TRBV6-3 and TRBJ1-2; 7 positions match TRBD1. Germline assignment: CDR1 MNHEY and CDR2 SVGEGT. This CDR3 spans 15 amino acids. With 2 bases clipped from V and 0 bases from J, the junction kept 3 bases outside the gene matches. The CDR3 spells CASSYGDSSNYGYTF. In DNA, the CDR3 is TGTGCCAGCAGTTACGGGGACAGCTCTAACTATGGCTACACCTTC.

As concerns this clone: Compared with germline, one end of the junction differs, possibly owing to a read error. This chain links TRBV27 with TRBJ2-3; 9 bases are a match to TRBD1. The CDR3 loop spans 16 amino acids. Germline CDR1 and CDR2: MNHEY and SMNVEV (reference sequence). The CDR3 nucleotides read TGTGCCAGCAGTTTATTGATCACAGGGGGCGCTTACCATCCTCATTTT. This encodes CASSLLITGGAYHPHF.

This chain uses TRBV7-2 with TRBJ2-3; 15 nucleotides align to TRBD2. In germline, CDR1 is SGHTA, CDR2 FQGNSA. The V gene end was trimmed by 5 bases and the J gene end by 10 bases; junction bases not matched to a gene: 10. The CDR3 consists of 16 residues. The CDR3 sequence is CASSPWTSGGAGAQYF. The CDR3 nucleotides are TGTGCCAGCAGCCCATGGACTAGCGGGGGGGCAGGGGCGCAGTATTTT.

The sample holds a few counts of this clone. V and J are TRBV19 and TRBJ2-7; TRBD2 might be the D (6 bases). The germline CDR1 and CDR2 sequences are LNHDA and SQIVND (reference sequence). The CDR3 sequence is 11 residues long. The ends were cut back, 1 base at V and 9 bases at J, with 7 bases in the middle. The CDR3 here is CASSIAGVQYF. The DNA of the CDR3 is TGTGCCAGTAGTATAGCGGGAGTGCAGTACTTC.